The rows below give T cell receptor beta chains drawn from one sample of a study of T cell responses to AZD1222 COVID-19 vaccine. This table comes from immunoSEQ multiplex PCR, and its TCRdb copy is limited to in-frame clones, with some not included. The data show 95,000 to 100,000 clones, less than 90% seen once. The sample here was peripheral blood, taken on day 0 of AZD1222 vaccination. These receptors were obtained from an adult in good health. Both conserved end residues are part of each CDR3. A D gene is named only where the DNA matches it firmly. Clone size appears in some rows only: once, few, many, or a class for an expanded clone.

abundance: once; v_gene: TRBV19; j_gene: TRBJ2-1; d_gene: TRBD2; CDR3aa: CASSVTSGRNEQFF; CDR3nt: TGTGCCAGTAGTGTAACTAGCGGGAGAAATGAGCAGTTCTTC
abundance: once; v_gene: TRBV5-5; j_gene: TRBJ2-2; d_gene: .; CDR3aa: CASSSRDSPNTGELFF; CDR3nt: TGTGCCAGCAGCTCACGAGACAGCCCGAACACCGGGGAGCTGTTTTTT
abundance: .; v_gene: TRBV29-1; j_gene: TRBJ2-1; d_gene: TRBD1; CDR3aa: CSGTLRDRGFNNEQFF; CDR3nt: TGCAGCGGTACACTACGGGACAGGGGGTTCAATAATGAGCAGTTCTTC
abundance: .; v_gene: TRBV29-1; j_gene: TRBJ1-4; d_gene: .; CDR3aa: CSVAFDRREKLFF; CDR3nt: TGCAGCGTTGCTTTCGACCGGCGGGAAAAACTGTTTTTT
abundance: .; v_gene: TRBV5-4; j_gene: TRBJ2-7; d_gene: .; CDR3aa: CASSLDPGSSYEQYF; CDR3nt: TGTGCCAGCAGCTTGGATCCGGGGAGCTCCTACGAGCAGTACTTC
abundance: once; v_gene: TRBV11-3; j_gene: TRBJ2-3; d_gene: TRBD1; CDR3aa: CASSLGGQVGTDTQYF; CDR3nt: TGTGCCAGCAGCTTAGGGGGACAGGTCGGCACAGATACGCAGTATTTT
abundance: .; v_gene: TRBV5-1; j_gene: TRBJ2-3; d_gene: .; CDR3aa: CASSLARTRGVLDTQYF; CDR3nt: TGCGCCAGCAGCTTGGCCCGAACGCGAGGGGTGTTAGATACGCAGTATTTT
abundance: .; v_gene: TRBV6-5; j_gene: TRBJ1-5; d_gene: .; CDR3aa: CASGAAGNQPQHF; CDR3nt: TGTGCCAGCGGGGCGGCGGGCAATCAGCCCCAGCATTTT
abundance: .; v_gene: TRBV5-1; j_gene: TRBJ2-5; d_gene: .; CDR3aa: CASSSGVQETQYF; CDR3nt: TGCGCCAGCAGCTCCGGGGTTCAAGAGACCCAGTACTTC
abundance: .; v_gene: TRBV6-1; j_gene: TRBJ2-7; d_gene: .; CDR3aa: CASSESLGGFHEQYF; CDR3nt: TGTGCCAGCAGTGAATCACTCGGCGGGTTCCACGAGCAGTACTTC
abundance: .; v_gene: TRBV5-1; j_gene: TRBJ1-2; d_gene: .; CDR3aa: CASSPQERSGYTF; CDR3nt: TGCGCCAGCAGCCCCCAGGAAAGAAGTGGCTACACCTTC
abundance: .; v_gene: TRBV11-1; j_gene: TRBJ1-3; d_gene: .; CDR3aa: CASSSAVFSGNTIYF; CDR3nt: TGTGCCAGCAGCTCGGCAGTCTTCTCTGGAAACACCATATATTTT
abundance: .; v_gene: TRBV7-9; j_gene: TRBJ2-1; d_gene: .; CDR3aa: CASSLGEVGGEQFF; CDR3nt: TGTGCCAGCAGCTTAGGGGAGGTGGGCGGTGAGCAGTTCTTC
abundance: .; v_gene: TRBV15; j_gene: TRBJ1-5; d_gene: .; CDR3aa: CATSRDRRRPASQHF; CDR3nt: TGTGCCACCAGCAGAGACCGCAGGAGGCCCGCGAGCCAGCATTTT
abundance: few; v_gene: TRBV2; j_gene: TRBJ2-5; d_gene: TRBD2; CDR3aa: CASSGGLAGDETQYF; CDR3nt: TGTGCCAGCAGCGGGGGACTAGCGGGAGACGAGACCCAGTACTTC
abundance: .; v_gene: TRBV12-3/TRBV12-4; j_gene: TRBJ2-7; d_gene: .; CDR3aa: CASSFAGSEQYF; CDR3nt: TGTGCCAGCAGTTTCGCGGGAAGCGAGCAGTACTTC
abundance: .; v_gene: TRBV6-5; j_gene: TRBJ2-7; d_gene: .; CDR3aa: CASSYRGSEQYF; CDR3nt: TGTGCCAGCAGTTACCGGGGGAGCGAGCAGTACTTC
abundance: .; v_gene: TRBV19; j_gene: TRBJ1-1; d_gene: .; CDR3aa: CASSRPGFGNTEAFF; CDR3nt: TGTGCCAGTAGTAGACCGGGATTTGGGAACACTGAAGCTTTCTTT
abundance: .; v_gene: TRBV19; j_gene: TRBJ1-1; d_gene: .; CDR3aa: CASSLRHSLEAFF; CDR3nt: TGTGCCAGTAGTCTACGACATTCCCTTGAAGCTTTCTTT
abundance: .; v_gene: TRBV7-9; j_gene: TRBJ1-6; d_gene: TRBD1; CDR3aa: CATRGGRQLNSPLHF; CDR3nt: TGTGCCACGAGAGGGGGCCGGCAATTGAATTCACCCCTCCACTTT
abundance: .; v_gene: TRBV27; j_gene: TRBJ1-2; d_gene: .; CDR3aa: CASSALQGNGYTF; CDR3nt: TGTGCCAGCAGTGCCTTACAGGGAAATGGCTACACCTTC
abundance: .; v_gene: TRBV4-1; j_gene: TRBJ2-2; d_gene: TRBD1; CDR3aa: CASSHTGAMNTGELFF; CDR3nt: TGCGCCAGCAGCCATACAGGGGCTATGAACACCGGGGAGCTGTTTTTT
abundance: .; v_gene: TRBV6-5; j_gene: TRBJ1-4; d_gene: .; CDR3aa: CASSMDRLNEKLFF; CDR3nt: TGTGCCAGCAGTATGGACAGACTTAATGAAAAACTGTTTTTT
abundance: few; v_gene: TRBV19; j_gene: TRBJ1-1; d_gene: .; CDR3aa: CASSPTGAVNTEAFF; CDR3nt: TGTGCCAGTAGTCCGACAGGAGCCGTGAACACTGAAGCTTTCTTT
abundance: .; v_gene: TRBV6-5; j_gene: TRBJ1-1; d_gene: .; CDR3aa: CASFRVAEAFF; CDR3nt: TGTGCCAGCTTCAGGGTTGCTGAAGCTTTCTTT
abundance: .; v_gene: TRBV7-6; j_gene: TRBJ2-7; d_gene: TRBD1; CDR3aa: CASSLAGGGGYEQYF; CDR3nt: TGTGCCAGCAGCTTAGCAGGGGGCGGTGGTTACGAGCAGTACTTC
abundance: .; v_gene: TRBV11-3; j_gene: TRBJ2-7; d_gene: .; CDR3aa: CASSSEASYEQYF; CDR3nt: TGTGCCAGCAGCTCGGAGGCATCCTACGAGCAGTACTTC
abundance: .; v_gene: TRBV9; j_gene: TRBJ2-7; d_gene: TRBD1; CDR3aa: CASSVGQGDQYEQYF; CDR3nt: TGTGCCAGCAGCGTAGGACAGGGGGACCAATACGAGCAGTACTTC
abundance: .; v_gene: TRBV5-1; j_gene: TRBJ2-7; d_gene: .; CDR3aa: CASSLENYAKYF; CDR3nt: TGCGCCAGCAGCTTGGAGAACTACGCTAAGTACTTC
abundance: few; v_gene: TRBV2; j_gene: TRBJ2-3; d_gene: .; CDR3aa: CASSDPGERDTQYF; CDR3nt: TGTGCCAGCAGTGATCCCGGGGAGAGAGATACGCAGTATTTT
abundance: .; v_gene: TRBV4-2; j_gene: TRBJ2-7; d_gene: .; CDR3aa: CASSPSGGTYEQYF; CDR3nt: TGTGCCAGCAGCCCCTCGGGCGGTACCTACGAGCAGTACTTC
abundance: .; v_gene: TRBV7-2; j_gene: TRBJ1-3; d_gene: .; CDR3aa: CASSYAAPRSGNTIYF; CDR3nt: TGTGCCAGCAGCTACGCCGCCCCACGCTCTGGAAACACCATATATTTT
abundance: .; v_gene: TRBV7-3; j_gene: TRBJ1-2; d_gene: TRBD1; CDR3aa: CASSEQGVDGYTF; CDR3nt: TGTGCCAGCAGCGAGCAGGGGGTGGATGGCTACACCTTC
abundance: once; v_gene: TRBV3-1/TRBV3-2; j_gene: TRBJ2-7; d_gene: TRBD2; CDR3aa: CASSQGLAGAYEQYF; CDR3nt: TGTGCCAGCAGCCAAGGACTAGCGGGAGCCTACGAGCAGTACTTC
abundance: .; v_gene: TRBV3-1/TRBV3-2; j_gene: TRBJ1-2; d_gene: .; CDR3aa: CASSQSGGYGYTF; CDR3nt: TGTGCCAGCAGCCAATCCGGGGGGTATGGCTACACCTTC
abundance: once; v_gene: TRBV3-1/TRBV3-2; j_gene: TRBJ2-1; d_gene: .; CDR3aa: CASSQVARVTYHEQFF; CDR3nt: TGTGCCAGCAGCCAAGTGGCCAGGGTGACGTACCATGAGCAGTTCTTC
abundance: .; v_gene: TRBV25-1; j_gene: TRBJ2-7; d_gene: .; CDR3aa: CASSPGVGEQYF; CDR3nt: TGTGCCAGCAGTCCCGGTGTCGGAGAGCAGTACTTC
abundance: once; v_gene: TRBV7-2; j_gene: TRBJ2-1; d_gene: TRBD2; CDR3aa: CASSLALAGGLGAEQFF; CDR3nt: TGTGCCAGCAGCTTAGCCCTAGCGGGAGGGCTAGGGGCTGAGCAGTTCTTC
abundance: .; v_gene: TRBV6-5; j_gene: TRBJ1-4; d_gene: .; CDR3aa: CASSQGATNEKLFF; CDR3nt: TGTGCCAGCAGCCAAGGGGCAACTAATGAAAAACTGTTTTTT
abundance: .; v_gene: TRBV19; j_gene: TRBJ2-7; d_gene: TRBD2; CDR3aa: CATHTSGTSGTYEQYF; CDR3nt: TGTGCCACCCATACTTCCGGAACTAGCGGTACCTACGAGCAGTACTTC
abundance: .; v_gene: TRBV5-4; j_gene: TRBJ2-5; d_gene: .; CDR3aa: CASSLEVSGGVETQYF; CDR3nt: TGTGCCAGCAGCTTGGAAGTTAGCGGTGGGGTGGAGACCCAGTACTTC
abundance: .; v_gene: TRBV5-1; j_gene: TRBJ2-3; d_gene: .; CDR3aa: CASSLSGADTQYF; CDR3nt: TGCGCCAGCAGCTTGTCGGGAGCAGATACGCAGTATTTT